This T cell receptor (beta chain) came from a study of T cell changes during pregnancy in multiple sclerosis. V was clipped by 5 bases and J by 4 bases; unmatched bases: 8. The germline CDR1 and CDR2 sequences are LNHDA and SQIVND (reference sequence). This CDR3 is built from 15 residues. The data were produced by immunoSEQ multiplex PCR, yet TCRdb's version contains in-frame clones alone and is incomplete. The sample lists over 70,000 clones, roughly 93% occurring once. This TCR was recovered from a female donor with multiple sclerosis, enrolled in a pregnancy study. The chain recombines TRBV19 with TRBJ1-5; 7 bases agree with TRBD1. This specimen was peripheral blood, taken in the third trimester of pregnancy. CDR3 in amino acids: CASSPPGTENQPQHF. CDR3 sequence (DNA): TGTGCCAGTAGTCCACCCGGGACAGAAAATCAGCCCCAGCATTTT.